These T cell receptor beta chains were read from a single sample in a study of T cells of healthy individuals. TCRdb passed the 5' RACE reads through MiXCR, listing each CDR3 protein once. The table includes 65,000 to 95,000 distinct CDR3 sequences, around 5.1% detected once. These receptors were taken from a female donor in good health. The CDR3 runs from the conserved cysteine through the conserved F or W. Some rows have no size entry. The others give once, few or many, or a class for an expanded clone.

17 | TRBJ2-5 | TRBV5-4 | few | CASSFWGMDRDQETQYF
13 | TRBJ2-1 | TRBV6-6 | - | CASSYDRASEQFF
15 | TRBJ2-7 | TRBV6-2/TRBV6-3 | many | CASSSRGRGSYEQYF
15 | TRBJ2-7 | TRBV5-4 | few | CASSQGQGVPYEQYF
16 | TRBJ2-7 | TRBV4-3 | few | CASSQDARVDGYEQYF
12 | TRBJ2-1 | TRBV28 | many | CASSLSYNEQFF
14 | TRBJ2-7 | TRBV6-5 | many | CASRPGVGPYEQYF
17 | TRBJ1-5 | TRBV7-8 | many | CASSLAGVGFSNQPQHF
14 | TRBJ2-1 | TRBV14 | many | CASSRLAGDSEQFF
15 | TRBJ1-4 | TRBV10-3 | - | CAISEGGAANEKLFF
16 | TRBJ2-7 | TRBV7-6 | many | CASSLARQASSYEQYF
16 | TRBJ2-1 | TRBV29-1 | - | CSVPPGLAGSYNEQFF
13 | TRBJ2-2 | TRBV6-2/TRBV6-3 | few | CASGGYQLGELFF
14 | TRBJ1-2 | TRBV28 | many | CASWKGEEGYGYTF
18 | TRBJ2-1 | TRBV4-3 | - | CASSQGVAGGLVDNEQFF
16 | TRBJ2-1 | TRBV28 | many | CASSSHSGREDNEQFF
14 | TRBJ1-5 | TRBV6-2/TRBV6-3 | many | CASSYVNSNQPQHF
13 | TRBJ2-1 | TRBV13 | - | CASSLGQPNEQFF
13 | TRBJ1-1 | TRBV4-2 | - | CASSHRTALEAFF
13 | TRBJ1-3 | TRBV18 | - | CASSHSSGNTIYF
13 | TRBJ1-5 | TRBV29-1 | many | CSVGWGSNQPQHF
18 | TRBJ1-1 | TRBV6-5 | many | CASSHGQGVSTSNTEAFF
16 | TRBJ2-7 | TRBV14 | many | CASSPLESRGDYEQYF
15 | TRBJ1-6 | TRBV14 | many | CASSQDRPPISPLHF